The sequence of this T cell receptor beta chain was determined in a study of beta chain features in type 1 diabetes. Study-level points and caveats: Type 1 diabetes patients had moderately but significantly shorter TCRB CDR3s in all four CD4+ subsets.

Germline CDR1 is MNHNS and CDR2 is SASEGT. The CDR3 runs to 12 residues. The V gene lost 5 bases and the J gene lost 5 bases, with 7 bases spanning the gap. This clone showed up just a few times. The antigen is not known. The isolated RNA, all of it, was reverse transcribed, so expressed TCRB transcripts were what got sequenced. Profiling relied on immunoSEQ multiplex PCR, and the TCRdb table lists in-frame clones only, not all of them. Of approximately 730,000 clones listed, 13% are singletons. The rearrangement uses TRBV6-1 and TRBJ1-5; D is unclear. This TCR was sampled from a man in his late teens or twenties with type 1 diabetes. Sequencing was performed on naive CD4+ T cells from blood. The CDR3 here is CASSPFDQPQHF. The CDR3 coding sequence is TGTGCCAGCAGTCCCTTTGATCAGCCCCAGCATTTT.